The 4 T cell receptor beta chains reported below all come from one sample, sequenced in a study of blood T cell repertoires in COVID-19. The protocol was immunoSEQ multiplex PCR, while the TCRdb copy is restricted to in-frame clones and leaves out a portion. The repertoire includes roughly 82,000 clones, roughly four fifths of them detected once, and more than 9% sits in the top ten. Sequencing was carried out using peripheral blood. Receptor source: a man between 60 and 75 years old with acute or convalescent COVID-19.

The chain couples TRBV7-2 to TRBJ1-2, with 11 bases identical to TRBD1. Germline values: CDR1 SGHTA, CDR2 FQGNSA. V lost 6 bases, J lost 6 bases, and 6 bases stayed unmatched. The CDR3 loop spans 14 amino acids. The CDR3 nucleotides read TGTGCCAGCAGTCGGGACAGGGGGTTGGATGGCTACACCTTC. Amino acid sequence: CASSRDRGLDGYTF.

This CDR3 is CASSYVPGGNYGYTF. The CDR3, as DNA: TGTGCCAGCAGTTACGTTCCGGGGGGGAACTATGGCTACACCTTC. V is TRBV6-6 and J is TRBJ1-2; weak D call: TRBD1 (5 bases). The germline CDR1 and CDR2 sequences are MNHNY and SVGAGI (reference sequence). Trimming pared 2 bases from V and 2 bases from J, leaving 12 bases between. This CDR3 contains 15 residues.

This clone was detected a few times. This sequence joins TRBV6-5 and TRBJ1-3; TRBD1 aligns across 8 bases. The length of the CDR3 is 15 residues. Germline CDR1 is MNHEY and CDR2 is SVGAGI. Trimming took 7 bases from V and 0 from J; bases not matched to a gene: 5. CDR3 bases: TGTGCCAGCACGACAGGGGACTACTCTGGAAACACCATATATTTT. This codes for CASTTGDYSGNTIYF.

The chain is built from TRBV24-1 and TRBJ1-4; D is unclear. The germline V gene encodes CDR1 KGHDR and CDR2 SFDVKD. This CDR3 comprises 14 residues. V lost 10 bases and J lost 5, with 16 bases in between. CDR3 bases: TGTGCCACACTGAAAGCGAGGGCAAATGAAAAACTGTTTTTT. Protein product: CATLKARANEKLFF.